This is a list of T cell receptor beta chains from one sample in a study of shared clonotypes between healthy human individuals. The table came from immunoSEQ multiplex PCR; TCRdb's copy has only in-frame clones and leaves some out. This sample has 2,500,000 or so clones, with 92% found just once. Sequenced: naive CD4+ T cells from PBMCs. The origin of the receptors is a man aged 18-30 years in good health. Some clones in this sample may be carry-over from other donors' samples. Each CDR3 is given with its conserved first and last residue. D genes are given only for firm matches. Rows may omit the clone size; those that give it use once, few, many or a size class.

-	TRBV6-5	TRBJ2-5	-	CASTQGWGLETQYF	TGTGCCAGCACTCAAGGATGGGGCCTGGAGACCCAGTACTTC
-	TRBV6-5	TRBJ1-5	-	CASSQNRVGQPQHF	TGTGCCAGCAGCCAAAACAGGGTTGGACAGCCCCAGCATTTT
few	TRBV5-1	TRBJ2-7	-	CASSLETYEQYF	TGCGCCAGCAGCTTGGAAACCTACGAGCAGTACTTC
-	TRBV7-2	TRBJ2-7	TRBD2	CASSPEASGTYEQYF	TGTGCCAGCAGCCCAGAGGCTAGCGGGACCTACGAGCAGTACTTC
-	TRBV5-1	TRBJ2-7	TRBD2	CASSSTSGRSYEQYF	TGCGCCAGCAGCTCAACTAGCGGGAGATCATACGAGCAGTACTTC
once	TRBV27	TRBJ2-7	-	CASVPLPRDSLLYRLYEQYF	TGTGCCAGCGTACCCCTCCCCCGGGACTCCCTTCTTTACCGCCTCTACGAGCAGTACTTC
-	TRBV28	TRBJ1-5	-	CASSPSGGWDQPQHF	TGTGCCAGCAGTCCCTCCGGGGGTTGGGATCAGCCCCAGCATTTT
-	TRBV7-2	TRBJ2-1	-	CASSIIRYNEQFF	TGTGCCAGCAGCATAATCCGCTACAATGAGCAGTTCTTC
-	TRBV2	TRBJ2-7	-	CASSKDTAGSYEQYF	TGTGCCAGCTCGAAGGACACTGCCGGGAGCTACGAGCAGTACTTC
-	TRBV14	TRBJ2-7	-	CASSRSGSGPYYEQYF	TGTGCCAGCAGCCGAAGCGGGTCGGGCCCTTACTACGAGCAGTACTTC